A selection of T cell receptor beta chains follows, all from one sample in a study of blood T cell repertoires in COVID-19. Using immunoSEQ multiplex PCR, the repertoire was profiled, and TCRdb retains in-frame clones only, with some absent. The sample lists tens of thousands of clones, around 84% occurring once. The specimen sequenced was peripheral blood. The receptors were gathered from a man between 65 and 85 years old with active or convalescent COVID-19. Both conserved end residues are part of each CDR3. A D gene is named only where the DNA matches it firmly. Not all rows give a size; the values are once, few, many and, for expanded clones, a class.

d_call: TRBD2
j_call: TRBJ2-4
v_call: TRBV3-1/TRBV3-2
clone_size: .
cdr3_nt: TGTGCCAGCAGCCTAGCGGGATTTGACATTCAGTACTTC
cdr3_aa: CASSLAGFDIQYF

d_call: TRBD1
j_call: TRBJ2-7
v_call: TRBV29-1
clone_size: .
cdr3_nt: TGCAGCTTCCTAGGGGCCGCAACAGGGGGTGGGGGATACGAGCAGTACTTC
cdr3_aa: CSFLGAATGGGGYEQYF

d_call: TRBD1
j_call: TRBJ1-1
v_call: TRBV13
clone_size: .
cdr3_nt: TGTGCCAGCAGCTTAGGTGGGACAGTTGAAGCTTTCTTT
cdr3_aa: CASSLGGTVEAFF

d_call: .
j_call: TRBJ2-7
v_call: TRBV2
clone_size: .
cdr3_nt: TGTGCCAGCAGCACTAACTACGAGCAGTACTTC
cdr3_aa: CASSTNYEQYF

d_call: .
j_call: TRBJ1-6
v_call: TRBV7-8
clone_size: .
cdr3_nt: TGTGCCAGCAGCCCTTATAATTCACCCCTCCACTTT
cdr3_aa: CASSPYNSPLHF

d_call: .
j_call: TRBJ1-1
v_call: TRBV12-3/TRBV12-4
clone_size: .
cdr3_nt: TGTGCCAGTCGAGCTCCTAACACTGAAGCTTTCTTT
cdr3_aa: CASRAPNTEAFF

d_call: .
j_call: TRBJ1-2
v_call: TRBV7-2
clone_size: .
cdr3_nt: TGTGCCAGCAGCTTAGTTCGAGACACCGCTAACTATGGCTACACCTTC
cdr3_aa: CASSLVRDTANYGYTF

d_call: .
j_call: TRBJ2-7
v_call: TRBV5-1
clone_size: few
cdr3_nt: TGCGCCAGCAGCCCTGAGGTAGCGCACTCCTACGAGCAGTACTTC
cdr3_aa: CASSPEVAHSYEQYF

d_call: TRBD1
j_call: TRBJ1-1
v_call: TRBV30
clone_size: few
cdr3_nt: TGTTCCACTGGACGCTACAGGGGTGGTATCACTGAAGCTTTCTTT
cdr3_aa: CSTGRYRGGITEAFF

d_call: TRBD2
j_call: TRBJ2-2
v_call: TRBV7-3
clone_size: .
cdr3_nt: TGTGCCAGCAGCTTTATGGCGGGAGCGGCCGGGGAGCTGTTTTTT
cdr3_aa: CASSFMAGAAGELFF

d_call: TRBD1
j_call: TRBJ1-2
v_call: TRBV12-3/TRBV12-4
clone_size: .
cdr3_nt: TGTGCCAGCACACCAGGGGGCCCCTATGGCTACACCTTC
cdr3_aa: CASTPGGPYGYTF

d_call: TRBD2
j_call: TRBJ2-5
v_call: TRBV20-1
clone_size: .
cdr3_nt: TGCAGTGCTAGTCAGCGGGGAGTAACAGAAGAGACCCAGTACTTC
cdr3_aa: CSASQRGVTEETQYF

d_call: TRBD2
j_call: TRBJ2-1
v_call: TRBV5-8
clone_size: .
cdr3_nt: TGTGCCAGCAGCTTTTCGGGGACTAGCGGGATTTACAATGAGCAGTTCTTC
cdr3_aa: CASSFSGTSGIYNEQFF

d_call: TRBD1
j_call: TRBJ2-5
v_call: TRBV5-1
clone_size: .
cdr3_nt: TGCGCCAGCAGCTCCGGGACAGGGAATAGCGAGACCCAGTACTTC
cdr3_aa: CASSSGTGNSETQYF

d_call: TRBD2
j_call: TRBJ2-1
v_call: TRBV5-1
clone_size: .
cdr3_nt: TGCGCCAGCGGCGGGGGAAACTCCTACAATGAGCAGTTCTTC
cdr3_aa: CASGGGNSYNEQFF

d_call: .
j_call: TRBJ2-6
v_call: TRBV5-4
clone_size: once
cdr3_nt: TGTGCCAGCAGCTTCGCAGGGGCTGGGGCCAACGTCCTGACTTTC
cdr3_aa: CASSFAGAGANVLTF

d_call: .
j_call: TRBJ2-2
v_call: TRBV4-3
clone_size: .
cdr3_nt: TGCGCCAGCAGCCGTCGGGGGAACACCGGGGAGCTGTTTTTT
cdr3_aa: CASSRRGNTGELFF

d_call: TRBD1
j_call: TRBJ2-3
v_call: TRBV6-5
clone_size: .
cdr3_nt: TGTGCCAGCAGTTACCAGGGGGCCACAGATACGCAGTATTTT
cdr3_aa: CASSYQGATDTQYF

d_call: TRBD2
j_call: TRBJ2-5
v_call: TRBV7-6
clone_size: .
cdr3_nt: TGTGCCAGCAGCCCGAGCGTCGGACTAGCGGGACCGTACCAAGAGACCCAGTACTTC
cdr3_aa: CASSPSVGLAGPYQETQYF

d_call: .
j_call: TRBJ1-1
v_call: TRBV7-3
clone_size: .
cdr3_nt: TGTGCCAGCAGCTTAGAACAGGGTGGCACTGAAGCTTTCTTT
cdr3_aa: CASSLEQGGTEAFF

d_call: .
j_call: TRBJ1-2
v_call: TRBV3-1/TRBV3-2
clone_size: .
cdr3_nt: TGTGCCAGCAGCCAAGCCCACGTTGCGGGAGGCTACACCTTC
cdr3_aa: CASSQAHVAGGYTF

d_call: .
j_call: TRBJ2-3
v_call: TRBV9
clone_size: .
cdr3_nt: TGTGCCAGCAGCGTAGAGTCGGGTCGGGGAGATACGCAGTATTTT
cdr3_aa: CASSVESGRGDTQYF

d_call: .
j_call: TRBJ1-1
v_call: TRBV19
clone_size: .
cdr3_nt: TGTGCCAGTAGTGTCCGGGGGAACACTGAAGCTTTCTTT
cdr3_aa: CASSVRGNTEAFF

d_call: TRBD1
j_call: TRBJ2-5
v_call: TRBV30
clone_size: .
cdr3_nt: TGTGCCTGGAGTGTACAGTGGGGCGCAGGGGGATTTGGGAGGACCCAGTACTTC
cdr3_aa: CAWSVQWGAGGFGRTQYF

d_call: .
j_call: TRBJ2-5
v_call: TRBV28
clone_size: few
cdr3_nt: TGTGCCAGCAGTCGAACAGCCCTTACAGAGACCCAGTACTTC
cdr3_aa: CASSRTALTETQYF

d_call: .
j_call: TRBJ2-7
v_call: TRBV2
clone_size: .
cdr3_nt: TGTGCCAGCAGTGAACACCCTGGTTTCGGGGAGAACTACGAGCAGTACTTC
cdr3_aa: CASSEHPGFGENYEQYF

d_call: TRBD1
j_call: TRBJ2-7
v_call: TRBV14
clone_size: .
cdr3_nt: TGTGCCAGCAGCCAGGACAGGGCGTCCTACGAGCAGTACTTC
cdr3_aa: CASSQDRASYEQYF

d_call: .
j_call: TRBJ1-2
v_call: TRBV6-5
clone_size: .
cdr3_nt: TGTGCCAGCACCAAAGGAGTAGGTTATGGCTACACCTTC
cdr3_aa: CASTKGVGYGYTF

d_call: .
j_call: TRBJ2-2
v_call: TRBV12-1
clone_size: .
cdr3_nt: TGTGCCAGCAGCTTTCTAGCGGGAGTGGAAACCGGGGAGCTGTTTTTT
cdr3_aa: CASSFLAGVETGELFF

d_call: TRBD1
j_call: TRBJ1-2
v_call: TRBV18
clone_size: once
cdr3_nt: TGTGCCAGCTCACTGGATGGACAGGAGGCGCATGGCTACACCTTC
cdr3_aa: CASSLDGQEAHGYTF

d_call: .
j_call: TRBJ2-6
v_call: TRBV19
clone_size: .
cdr3_nt: TGTGCCAGTAGCGAACAGGGAAGGTCTGGGGCCAACGTCCTGACTTTC
cdr3_aa: CASSEQGRSGANVLTF

d_call: TRBD1
j_call: TRBJ2-1
v_call: TRBV7-8
clone_size: .
cdr3_nt: TGTGCCAGCAGCTACCGGACAGGGGGTATAACCGGGATCAGCTCCTACAATGAGCAGTTCTTC
cdr3_aa: CASSYRTGGITGISSYNEQFF

d_call: .
j_call: TRBJ2-1
v_call: TRBV6-6
clone_size: .
cdr3_nt: TGTGCCAGCAGTTACCGTCGGGAGAGATACAATGAGCAGTTCTTC
cdr3_aa: CASSYRRERYNEQFF

d_call: TRBD2
j_call: TRBJ2-1
v_call: TRBV4-3
clone_size: .
cdr3_nt: TGCGCCAGCAGCCAAACCGCGGGGGGTTACAATGAGCAGTTCTTC
cdr3_aa: CASSQTAGGYNEQFF

d_call: TRBD1
j_call: TRBJ1-1
v_call: TRBV7-3
clone_size: .
cdr3_nt: TGTGCCAGCAGCCCGTCAGGGGGGAACACTGAAGCTTTCTTT
cdr3_aa: CASSPSGGNTEAFF

d_call: TRBD1
j_call: TRBJ1-6
v_call: TRBV18
clone_size: .
cdr3_nt: TGTGCCAGCTCCGACGCGGGACAGGGGCCGTTAGGGGGTTCACCCCTCCACTTT
cdr3_aa: CASSDAGQGPLGGSPLHF

d_call: TRBD1
j_call: TRBJ2-7
v_call: TRBV6-9
clone_size: .
cdr3_nt: TGTGCCAGCAGTTATCGAAACAGGGGGAACTCCTACGAGCAGTACTTC
cdr3_aa: CASSYRNRGNSYEQYF

d_call: .
j_call: TRBJ1-5
v_call: TRBV19
clone_size: .
cdr3_nt: TGTGCCAGTAGTGACTACATGAAGCAGCCCCAGCATTTT
cdr3_aa: CASSDYMKQPQHF

d_call: TRBD2
j_call: TRBJ2-1
v_call: TRBV9
clone_size: .
cdr3_nt: TGTGCCAGCAGCGATCGCTGGACTAGCGGGCAGTACAATGAGCAGTTCTTC
cdr3_aa: CASSDRWTSGQYNEQFF

d_call: .
j_call: TRBJ1-3
v_call: TRBV27
clone_size: once
cdr3_nt: TGTGCCAGCAGCCCGGCGGGGTCCGGAAACACCATATATTTT
cdr3_aa: CASSPAGSGNTIYF

d_call: TRBD1
j_call: TRBJ2-7
v_call: TRBV5-1
clone_size: .
cdr3_nt: TGCGCCAGCAGGAACCCGGGACAGACCTACGAGCAGTACTTC
cdr3_aa: CASRNPGQTYEQYF